The next 18 T cell receptor beta chains were all read from a single sample in a study of beta chain features in type 1 diabetes (dated by TCRdb to 2017 to 2018). What the study reported, not specific to this receptor: Type 1 diabetes patients showed a moderate but significant shortening of TCRB CDR3 length in all four CD4+ subsets.

No antigen has been assigned to these receptors. The library was generated by the immunoSEQ multiplex PCR assay. The High Capacity cDNA Reverse Transcription Kit was used to reverse transcribe all of the isolated RNA, meaning that expressed TCRB transcripts were what got sequenced. TCRdb provides this immuneACCESS table in a form limited to in-frame rearrangements. Some clones are lacking; in checked studies, under half of them reflect an unresolved V gene, and why the rest are absent is not known. The sample table contains some 200,000 clones; only one count was recorded for approximately 16% of them. The ten most abundant clones make up approximately 0.087% of the sample. Source material: naive CD4+ T cells from blood. In the paper's terms, the cell subset or site label means: true naive CD4+ T cells. These receptors were taken from a man aged 30-40 years with type 1 diabetes.

As concerns this clone: One end of the junction varies from germline; a read error may be responsible. The chain has TRBV6-1 and TRBJ1-2; D is undetermined. The germline V gene encodes CDR1 MNHNS and CDR2 SASEGT. CDR3 length: 12 residues. DNA for the CDR3: TGTGCCAGCAGTGAAGAGCGGGGAAAGTCTTTCTTC. Protein sequence: CASSEERGKSFF.

This clone was seen more than once but under ten times. This chain connects TRBV29-1 to TRBJ2-1, with D perhaps matching TRBD1 (6 bases). The CDR3 loop spans 16 amino acids. The V gene's germline CDR1 is SQVTM and CDR2 ANQGSEA. V lost 6 bases, J lost 6 bases, and 24 bases lay in between. The CDR3 sequence is CSVIDLGGFEGNEQFF. DNA for the CDR3: TGCAGCGTAATCGACTTAGGGGGTTTTGAAGGCAATGAGCAGTTCTTC.

This clone occurred a few times. The chain employs TRBV7-9 and TRBJ1-1; D remains unclear. Germline lookup yields CDR1 SEHNR and CDR2 FQNEAQ (reference sequence). Trimming removed 5 bases from V and 6 bases from J, with 16 bases in between. This CDR3 contains 14 residues. CDR3: CASSTRAGNPEAFF. CDR3 DNA sequence: TGTGCCAGCAGCACGAGGGCGGGGAATCCTGAAGCTTTCTTT.

The gene calls are TRBV28 and TRBJ2-1; tentative D call: TRBD1 (5 bases). V dropped 5 bases and J dropped 0 bases, with 11 bases sitting between them. This CDR3 comprises 15 residues. Germline V gene data show CDR1 as MDHEN and CDR2 as SYDVKM. CDR3 amino acids: CASSQADSSYNEQFF. In nucleotides, the CDR3 is TGTGCCAGCAGTCAAGCAGACAGCTCCTACAATGAGCAGTTCTTC.

This CDR3 reads CASRPTGSTDTQYF. The CDR3 bases are TGTGCCAGCAGACCAACAGGAAGCACAGATACGCAGTATTTT. The gene calls are TRBV6-5 and TRBJ2-3; perhaps TRBD1 as D (5 bases). The CDR3 is 14 amino acids. V gave up 6 bases and J gave up 0 bases, with 10 bases separating them. Germline CDR1 and CDR2: MNHEY and SVGAGI.

There are a few counts of this clone. The sample carries other DNA sequences with the same CDR3. V usage is TRBV7-9 and J usage is TRBJ1-3, with unresolved D. The CDR3 is 12 residues long. Trimming cost V 2 bases and J 3 bases, with 2 bases left between them. Germline V gene data show CDR1 as SEHNR and CDR2 as FQNEAQ (reference sequence). CDR3 bases: TGTGCCAGCAGCTTAAGTGGAAACACCATATATTTT. Translated, it gives CASSLSGNTIYF. Full variable domain (rest looked up from reference TRBV7-9 and TRBJ1-3): DTGVSQNPRHKITKRGQNVTFRCDPISEHNRLYWYRQTLGQGPEFLTYFQNEAQLEKSRLLSDRFSAERPKGSFSTLEIQRTEQGDSAMYLCASSLSGNTIYFGEGSWLTVV.

This rearrangement joins TRBV15 to TRBJ2-3; the D gene is possibly TRBD2 (5 bases). V lost 0 bases to trimming and J lost 6 bases, with 10 bases between them. The CDR3 is 14 amino acids. Germline V CDR1 and CDR2: LNHNV, YYDKDF (reference sequence). CDR3 DNA: TGTGCCACCAGCAGAGATAGAAGCGGTGATACGCAGTATTTT. The encoded protein is CATSRDRSGDTQYF.

The rearrangement links TRBV6-1 to TRBJ2-6; no clear D. Deletions cut 0 bases from V and 0 bases from J, with 6 bases between. The CDR3 is 16 amino acids. Germline V CDR1 and CDR2: MNHNS, SASEGT. The CDR3: CASSEAPHSGANVLTF. The CDR3 coding sequence is TGTGCCAGCAGTGAAGCGCCGCACTCTGGGGCCAACGTCCTGACTTTC.

J is TRBJ2-5 and V is TRBV7-8, with 9 bases aligning to TRBD1. The CDR3 sequence is 15 residues long. Germline V gene lookup returns CDR1 SGHVS and CDR2 FQNEAQ. The V and J ends lost 2 bases and 3 bases, in that order; junction bases with no gene match: 4. In DNA, the CDR3 is TGTGCCAGCAGCTTATCCCGGACAGGGGAAGAGACCCAGTACTTC. This gives the protein CASSLSRTGEETQYF.

The chain combines TRBV29-1 with TRBJ2-7; 8 bases are shared with TRBD1. This CDR3 has 15 amino acids. Per germline, CDR1 SQVTM and CDR2 ANQGSEA. V was clipped by 5 bases and J by 5 bases; unmatched bases: 14. CDR3 sequence: CSVRIDRGTADEQYF. CDR3 DNA: TGCAGCGTTCGAATTGACAGGGGAACCGCCGACGAGCAGTACTTC.

The rearrangement links TRBV5-1 to TRBJ2-5; D may be TRBD1 (6 bases). V lost 0 bases and J lost 2, with 11 bases in between. The CDR3 totals 15 residues. Germline-derived CDR1 and CDR2 are SGHRS and YFSETQ. CDR3 DNA sequence: TGCGCCAGCAGCTTGGCCGCCAGGGGTCAAGAGACCCAGTACTTC. It yields the protein CASSLAARGQETQYF.

This clone was counted a few times. The V call is TRBV29-1, the J call TRBJ1-5; no definite D call. V gave up 5 bases and J gave up 0 bases, with 8 bases separating them. This CDR3 comprises 13 residues. Germline V gene data show CDR1 as SQVTM and CDR2 as ANQGSEA. The CDR3 region has the DNA TGCAGCGTTAGACGGGATAGCAATCAGCCCCAGCATTTT. It specifies CSVRRDSNQPQHF.

The V gene is TRBV28, the J gene TRBJ2-4; D is possibly TRBD1 (6 bases). The CDR3 length is 16 residues. Germline V gene data show CDR1 as MDHEN and CDR2 as SYDVKM. Trimming cost V 1 base and J 3 bases, with 13 bases left between them. DNA of the CDR3: TGTGCCAGCAGTTTATACACAGGGAGCGGCAAAAACATTCAGTACTTC. This sequence encodes CASSLYTGSGKNIQYF.

The chain carries TRBV28 and TRBJ1-1; the D gene is possibly TRBD1 (6 bases). Trimming took off 2 bases at V and 1 base at J, with 8 bases between the two ends. CDR3 size: 14 residues. Germline V gene sequence: CDR1 MDHEN, CDR2 SYDVKM. CDR3 sequence: CASSLPQGNTEAFF. The CDR3 DNA is TGTGCCAGCAGTTTACCACAGGGGAACACTGAAGCTTTCTTT.

The rearrangement uses TRBV4-3 and TRBJ2-1; D gene ambiguous. The CDR3 has 13 amino acids. Germline V lookup: CDR1 LGHNA, CDR2 YSLEER. The V and J ends lost 2 bases and 8 bases respectively, with 10 bases between them. CDR3 bases: TGCGCCAGCAGCCAACTCATTCAGGATGAGCAGTTCTTC. Translated: CASSQLIQDEQFF.

The V call is TRBV7-9, the J call TRBJ2-2; D remains unclear. V lost 4 bases and J 1 base, leaving 7 bases between the germline ends. The CDR3 totals 14 residues. Germline V gene lookup returns CDR1 SEHNR and CDR2 FQNEAQ (reference sequence). The CDR3 DNA follows: TGTGCCAGCAGCTCGGACCTGAACACCGGGGAGCTGTTTTTT. Translation: CASSSDLNTGELFF.

This clone was observed a few times. The V and J genes are TRBV6-5 and TRBJ1-2; perhaps TRBD1 as D (5 bases). Looked up from germline, CDR1 is MNHEY and CDR2 is SVGAGI. V lost 0 bases to trimming and J lost 3 bases, with 11 bases between them. The CDR3 is 15 residues long. The CDR3: CASSYSAGGDYGYTF. CDR3 sequence (DNA): TGTGCCAGCAGTTACTCTGCGGGGGGAGACTATGGCTACACCTTC.

This chain's CDR3 is CSAYRTDNTEAFF. Written as DNA, the CDR3 is TGCAGCGCTTACCGGACAGACAACACTGAAGCTTTCTTT. The J gene is TRBJ1-1, the V gene TRBV29-1, with TRBD1 as a possible D gene (6 bases). Germline lookup yields CDR1 SQVTM and CDR2 ANQGSEA. The V gene lost 7 bases and the J gene lost 2 bases, with 14 bases spanning the gap. This CDR3 has 13 residues.